These 2 T cell receptor delta chains share one sample of origin, sequenced in a study of Vδ1+ human thymocytes. Which antigens these TCRs recognize remains unknown. Study findings and constraints: In the thymus, TRG and TRD repertoires looked highly polyclonal with Gaussian CDR3 lengths.

RNA was extracted from the cells and then reverse transcribed. Multiplex PCR used pooled V-gene forward primers and a constant-region reverse primer to amplify CDR3s. TCRdb redid the clone calls on the multiplex PCR reads with CATT. Among some 27,000 delta-chain clones, more than 6% were seen once, and the ten largest hold 0.8% to 1%. The sequencing sample was made of Vdelta1+ gamma-delta thymocytes from the thymus. The subset: FACS-sorted CD3+ TCRalphabeta- TCRVdelta1+ TCRVdelta2- thymocytes. These receptors came from a girl under two years old who had congenital heart surgery.

This clone was observed a handful of times. The chain employs TRDV1 and TRDJ1; D unclear. The ends were cut back, 3 bases at V and 4 bases at J, with 27 bases in the middle. Germline CDR1 and CDR2: TSWWSYY and QGS. The CDR3 runs to 19 residues. In DNA, the CDR3 is TGTGCTCTTGGGGACGACATCGGCCGGCCACTGAGTTACCACGATAAACTCATCTTT. It is translated as CALGDDIGRPLSYHDKLIF.

The gene calls are TRDV1 and TRDJ1, with D perhaps matching TRDD3 (5 bases). The CDR3 covers 18 residues. The V gene's germline CDR1 is TSWWSYY and CDR2 QGS. V was shortened by 1 base and J by 0 bases, with 18 bases between the two germline ends. CDR3 sequence: CALGEPRIRPLYTDKLIF. As DNA, the CDR3 is TGTGCTCTTGGGGAACCGAGAATACGACCCCTCTACACCGATAAACTCATCTTT.